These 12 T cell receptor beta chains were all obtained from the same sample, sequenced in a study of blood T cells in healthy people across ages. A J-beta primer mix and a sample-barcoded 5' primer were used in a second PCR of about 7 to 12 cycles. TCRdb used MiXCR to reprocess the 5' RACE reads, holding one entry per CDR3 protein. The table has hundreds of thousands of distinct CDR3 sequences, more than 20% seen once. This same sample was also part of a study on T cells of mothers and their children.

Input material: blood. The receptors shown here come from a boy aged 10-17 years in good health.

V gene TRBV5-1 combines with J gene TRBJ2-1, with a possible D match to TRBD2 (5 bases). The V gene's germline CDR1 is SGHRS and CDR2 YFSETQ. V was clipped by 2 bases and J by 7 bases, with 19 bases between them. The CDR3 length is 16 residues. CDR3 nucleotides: TGCGCCAGCAGCTTTACCAGCTCACCCCCGGGAAATGAGCAGTTCTTC. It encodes CASSFTSSPPGNEQFF.

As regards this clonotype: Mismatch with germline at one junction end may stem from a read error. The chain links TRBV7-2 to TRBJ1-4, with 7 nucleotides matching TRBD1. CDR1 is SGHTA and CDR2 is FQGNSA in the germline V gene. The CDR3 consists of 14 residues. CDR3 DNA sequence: TGTGCCAGCAGCTTAAGCAGGGGGGATGAAACACTGTTTTTT. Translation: CASSLSRGDETLFF.

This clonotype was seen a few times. CDR3 sequence (DNA): TGTGCCAGCGGTCGGACGAAAAGCTCCTACGAGCAGTACTTC. It codes for CASGRTKSSYEQYF. The J gene is TRBJ2-7, the V gene TRBV28, with no clear D. Per germline, CDR1 MDHEN and CDR2 SYDVKM. This CDR3 comprises 14 residues. V was cut by 8 bases and J by 0 bases, with 14 bases left in between.

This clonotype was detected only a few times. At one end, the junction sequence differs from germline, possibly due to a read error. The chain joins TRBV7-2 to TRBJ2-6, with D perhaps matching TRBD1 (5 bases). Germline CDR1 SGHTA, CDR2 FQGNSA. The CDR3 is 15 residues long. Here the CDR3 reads CASSLRFGGANVLTF. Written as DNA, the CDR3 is TGTGCCAGCAGCCTCAGGTTTGGTGGGGCCAACGTTCTGACTTTC. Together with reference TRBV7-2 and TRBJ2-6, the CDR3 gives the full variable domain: GAGVSQSPSNKVTEKGKDVELRCDPISGHTALYWYRQSLGQGLEFLIYFQGNSAPDKSGLPSDRFSAERTGGSVSTLTIQRTQQEDSAVYLCASSLRFGGANVLTFGAGSRLTVL.

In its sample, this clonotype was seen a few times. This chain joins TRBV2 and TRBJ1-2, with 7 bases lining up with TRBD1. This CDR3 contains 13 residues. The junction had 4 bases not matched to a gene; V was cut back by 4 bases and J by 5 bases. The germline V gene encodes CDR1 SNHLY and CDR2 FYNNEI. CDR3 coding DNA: TGTGCCAGCAGTGGGGGGACAGCGTATGGCTACACCTTC. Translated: CASSGGTAYGYTF.

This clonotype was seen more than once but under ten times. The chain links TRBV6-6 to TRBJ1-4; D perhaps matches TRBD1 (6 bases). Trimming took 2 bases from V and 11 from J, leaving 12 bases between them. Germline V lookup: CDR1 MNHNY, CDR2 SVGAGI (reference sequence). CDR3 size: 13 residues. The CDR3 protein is CASSYTTGEKLFF. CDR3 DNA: TGTGCCAGCAGTTACACGACAGGCGAGAAACTGTTTTTT.

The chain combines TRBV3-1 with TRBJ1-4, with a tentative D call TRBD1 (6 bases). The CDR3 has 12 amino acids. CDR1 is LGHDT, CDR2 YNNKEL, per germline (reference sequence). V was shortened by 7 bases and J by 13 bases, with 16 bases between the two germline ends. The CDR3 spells CASTWGQGRLFF. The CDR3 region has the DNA TGTGCCAGCACTTGGGGGCAGGGACGACTGTTTTTT.

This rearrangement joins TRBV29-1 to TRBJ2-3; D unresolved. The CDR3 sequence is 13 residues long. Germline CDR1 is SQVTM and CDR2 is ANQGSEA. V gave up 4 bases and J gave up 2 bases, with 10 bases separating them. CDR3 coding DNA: TGCAGCGTTGTCGGCAGAAACACAGATACGCAGTATTTT. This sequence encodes CSVVGRNTDTQYF.

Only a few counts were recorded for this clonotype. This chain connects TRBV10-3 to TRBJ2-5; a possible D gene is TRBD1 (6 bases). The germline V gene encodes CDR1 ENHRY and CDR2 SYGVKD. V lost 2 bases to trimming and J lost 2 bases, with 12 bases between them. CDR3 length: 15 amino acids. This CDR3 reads CAISERRDNQETQYF. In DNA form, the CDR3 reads TGTGCCATCAGTGAGCGCCGGGACAATCAAGAGACCCAGTACTTC.

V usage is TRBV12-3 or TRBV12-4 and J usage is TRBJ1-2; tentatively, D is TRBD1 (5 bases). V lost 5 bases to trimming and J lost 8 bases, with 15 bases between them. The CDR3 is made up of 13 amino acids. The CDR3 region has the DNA TGTGCCAGCAGTCCCGGGACTCTAAGGGGCTACACCTTC. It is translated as CASSPGTLRGYTF.

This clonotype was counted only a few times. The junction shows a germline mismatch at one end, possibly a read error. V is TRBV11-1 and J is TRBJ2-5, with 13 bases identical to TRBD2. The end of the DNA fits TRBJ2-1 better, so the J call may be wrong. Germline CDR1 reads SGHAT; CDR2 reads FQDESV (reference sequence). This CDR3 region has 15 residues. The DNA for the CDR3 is TGTGCCAGCAGCTGGACTAGCGGGAGCTACGATGAGCAGTTCTTC. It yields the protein CASSWTSGSYDEQFF.

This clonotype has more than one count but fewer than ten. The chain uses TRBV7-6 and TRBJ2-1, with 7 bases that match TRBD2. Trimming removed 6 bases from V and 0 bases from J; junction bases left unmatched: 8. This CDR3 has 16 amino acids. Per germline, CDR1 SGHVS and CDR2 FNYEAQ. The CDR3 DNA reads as TGTGCCAGCAGTCTAGGAGCGGGGAGCTCCTACAATGAGCAGTTCTTC. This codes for CASSLGAGSSYNEQFF.